The entry below gives a single T cell receptor beta chain sequence along with its context. The antigen is undetermined. Data came from immunoSEQ multiplex PCR; TCRdb stores just in-frame clones and leaves some out. The table shows some 120,000 clones, with 85% to 95% occurring only once. The data stem from a study of graft-versus-host responses after intestinal transplantation. Study details: Isolated intestinal, liver-intestinal, or multivisceral transplants had been given to the recipients. Each patient got anti-thymocyte globulin induction, then tacrolimus and steroids for around three years. Notes on the study in general: Circulating GvH clone levels at their peak were associated with HvG declines (early post-transplant). The authors found GvH clones in recipient marrow, some appearing first in ileum or blood.

V dropped 4 bases and J dropped 3 bases, with 7 bases sitting between them. From germline, CDR1 is MNHEY and CDR2 SVGAGI. This CDR3 has 13 amino acids. The TCR comes from a human donor who was the organ donor for an intestinal transplant. The chain is built from TRBV6-5 and TRBJ1-5; D is ambiguous. This specimen consisted of unstimulated CD4+ T cells sorted from spleen or lymph node cells, obtained before transplant. The CDR3 is CASSSSVNQPQHF. Here the CDR3 DNA reads TGTGCCAGCAGTTCTTCAGTCAATCAGCCCCAGCATTTT.